Listed here are 32 T cell receptor beta chains from one sample, sequenced in a study of T-cell reconstitution after alpha-beta-depleted transplantation in children. Unique molecular identifiers were incorporated into the prepared TCRbeta library. TCRdb re-analysed the PCR reads in MiXCR, keeping a single row per CDR3 protein. Altogether 500,000 or so distinct CDR3 sequences are present, 32% being singletons, with the ten largest covering under 3%. The material sequenced was PBMCs from the stem cell graft donor, taken from the stem cell graft. All receptors derive from a human donor who donated a stem cell graft to a child with aplastic anemia.

The chain links TRBV6-1 to TRBJ2-2; 7 nucleotides align to TRBD2. The CDR3 has 14 amino acids. J lost 5 bases, V lost 4 bases, and 4 bases had no gene match. Germline CDR1 reads MNHNS; CDR2 reads SASEGT. CDR3 protein: CASSASGSTGELFF. The CDR3 bases are TGTGCCAGCAGTGCTAGCGGTTCAACCGGGGAGCTGTTTTTT.

The rearrangement uses TRBV18 and TRBJ1-3; D remains ambiguous. The germline V gene encodes CDR1 KGHSH and CDR2 LQKENI. The CDR3 extends over 15 amino acids. Trimming stripped 2 bases from V and 0 bases from J, with 8 bases between. This CDR3 reads CASSPMGNSGNTIYF. The CDR3 nucleotides read TGTGCCAGCTCACCAATGGGCAACTCTGGAAACACCATATATTTT.

The sample holds a few counts of this clonotype. This chain uses TRBV5-5 with TRBJ2-3; 11 bases agree with TRBD1. Trimming at V came to 2 bases and at J to 4 bases, leaving 3 bases not matched to a gene. The germline CDR1 and CDR2 sequences are SGHKS and YYEKEE (reference sequence). There are 15 residues in the CDR3. The CDR3 protein is CASSFGQGASDTQYF. Here the CDR3 DNA reads TGTGCCAGCAGCTTTGGACAGGGGGCATCAGATACGCAGTATTTT.

There are a few counts of this clonotype. The genes are TRBV5-1 and TRBJ2-2; 13 bases match TRBD2. V lost 0 bases and J lost 6; bases outside the gene matches: 14. Germline V gives CDR1 SGHRS, CDR2 YFSETQ. The CDR3 extends over 20 amino acids. In DNA, the CDR3 is TGCGCCAGCAGCTTGGCTTCATTCGGGACTAGCGGGATAAGTGCCGGGGAGCTGTTTTTT. This translates into CASSLASFGTSGISAGELFF.

This clonotype was recorded a few times. This chain joins TRBV30 and TRBJ2-2; tentative D call: TRBD2 (7 bases). Trimming stripped 2 bases from V and 4 bases from J, with 11 bases between. Germline values: CDR1 GTSNPN, CDR2 SVGIG (reference sequence). This CDR3 has 14 residues. Here the CDR3 reads CAWSRGALTGELFF. DNA for the CDR3: TGTGCCTGGAGTCGGGGGGCGCTCACCGGGGAGCTGTTTTTT.

This clonotype has a handful of counts. The chain is built from TRBV3-1 and TRBJ2-1, with 9 nucleotides matching TRBD2. The CDR3 runs to 16 residues. V lost 7 bases and J lost 3; bases outside the gene matches: 10. The germline V gene encodes CDR1 LGHDT and CDR2 YNNKEL (reference sequence). The CDR3 reads CASTTTTSGLYNEQFF. The CDR3, as DNA: TGTGCCAGCACCACAACCACTAGCGGGCTCTACAATGAGCAGTTCTTC.

This clonotype has a handful of counts. The chain uses TRBV7-2 and TRBJ1-2; D gene uncertain. Trimming shortened V by 5 bases and J by 4 bases, and 20 bases separated the two germline ends. There are 16 residues in the CDR3. The germline V gene has CDR1 SGHTA and CDR2 FQGNSA. CDR3 nucleotides: TGTGCCAGCAGCATGGTGAGACAATACTGGTCCTATGGCTACACCTTC. Residues: CASSMVRQYWSYGYTF.

This clonotype appeared a few times. V is TRBV7-9 and J is TRBJ2-3; TRBD2 aligns across 14 bases. CDR3 size: 14 residues. Germline CDR1 reads SEHNR; CDR2 reads FQNEAQ (reference sequence). Trimming cost V 8 bases and J 4 bases; bases outside gene matches: 2. For the CDR3, the DNA is TGTGCCAGCGGGACTAGCGGGGGCGCAGATACGCAGTATTTT. As protein: CASGTSGGADTQYF.

This clonotype has just a few counts. The chain joins TRBV29-1 to TRBJ1-1; D is uncertain. The length of the CDR3 is 13 residues. The germline V gene encodes CDR1 SQVTM and CDR2 ANQGSEA. V was cut by 4 bases and J by 0 bases, with 9 bases left in between. The CDR3 DNA sequence: TGCAGCGTTGTCAGGCGTTTGAACACTGAAGCTTTCTTT. Translation: CSVVRRLNTEAFF.

The CDR3 DNA is TGTGCCACCAGCAGGGAGAACACCGGGGAGCTGTTTTTT. Amino acid sequence: CATSRENTGELFF. The chain carries TRBV15 and TRBJ2-2; D is uncertain. CDR3 length: 13 residues. Germline V gene sequence: CDR1 LNHNV, CDR2 YYDKDF (reference sequence). V dropped 3 bases and J dropped 1 base, with 3 bases sitting between them. The complete variable domain, with remaining parts taken from reference TRBV15 and TRBJ2-2, reads DAMVIQNPRYQVTQFGKPVTLSCSQTLNHNVMYWYQQKSSQAPKLLFHYYDKDFNNEADTPDNFQSRRPNTSFCFLDIRSPGLGDTAMYLCATSRENTGELFFGEGSRLTVL.

Only a few counts were recorded for this clonotype. The gene calls are TRBV20-1 and TRBJ1-5, with 8 bases matching TRBD1. The V gene's germline CDR1 is DFQATT and CDR2 SNEGSKA (reference sequence). This CDR3 comprises 16 residues. With V trimmed by 1 base and J by 3 bases, 8 bases remained unmatched. CDR3 in DNA: TGCAGTGCTAGAGTAAACGGACAGGGCTACAATCAGCCCCAGCATTTT. Protein sequence: CSARVNGQGYNQPQHF.

The chain joins TRBV6-2 or TRBV6-3 to TRBJ2-1; D is perhaps TRBD1 (6 bases). The CDR3 extends over 14 amino acids. The germline gives CDR1 MNHEY, CDR2 SVGEGT. V dropped 4 bases and J dropped 8 bases, with 15 bases sitting between them. CDR3 protein: CASSLVPGADEQFF. As DNA, the CDR3 is TGTGCCAGCAGTTTGGTCCCAGGGGCCGATGAGCAGTTCTTC.

The chain links TRBV19 to TRBJ2-2; TRBD2 might be the D (6 bases). The germline CDR1 and CDR2 sequences are LNHDA and SQIVND (reference sequence). V was pared by 7 bases and J by 4 bases, with 19 bases between. CDR3 length: 16 amino acids. The CDR3 protein is CASKSRSLEGTGELFF. Written as DNA, the CDR3 is TGTGCCAGTAAGAGCCGCTCCCTGGAGGGCACCGGGGAGCTGTTTTTT.

The rearrangement links TRBV15 to TRBJ2-1; D call uncertain. The CDR3 has 16 amino acids. Germline V gives CDR1 LNHNV, CDR2 YYDKDF (reference sequence). With 0 bases removed from V and 10 bases from J, the gap between germline ends came to 19 bases. The CDR3 sequence: CATSRDVVPRDTEQFF. DNA for the CDR3: TGTGCCACCAGCAGAGATGTGGTTCCGAGAGACACAGAGCAGTTCTTC.

The sample holds a few counts of this clonotype. This chain joins TRBV5-1 and TRBJ2-1, with D perhaps being TRBD1 or TRBD2 (5 bases each). CDR3 length: 15 residues. The germline V gene encodes CDR1 SGHRS and CDR2 YFSETQ. V gave up 4 bases and J gave up 2 bases, with 13 bases separating them. CDR3 region: CASSPLPGPYNEQFF. DNA for the CDR3: TGCGCCAGCAGCCCGCTACCGGGACCCTACAATGAGCAGTTCTTC.

The rearrangement links TRBV20-1 to TRBJ2-7; 9 nucleotides agree with TRBD2. The ends lost 6 bases at V and 3 bases at J; junction bases unmatched: 9. This CDR3 has 14 amino acids. Germline V lookup: CDR1 DFQATT, CDR2 SNEGSKA (reference sequence). The CDR3 DNA reads TGCAGTGCGTACACTAGCGGGCCCAACTACGAGCAGTACTTC. This encodes CSAYTSGPNYEQYF.

The chain combines TRBV4-3 with TRBJ2-7; D gene uncertain. V lost 0 bases, J lost 2 bases, and 14 bases lay in between. In germline, CDR1 is LGHNA, CDR2 YSLEER. This CDR3 contains 16 residues. The CDR3 sequence is CASSQEALRGAYEQYF. In nucleotides, the CDR3 is TGCGCCAGCAGCCAAGAGGCCCTCAGAGGAGCCTACGAGCAGTACTTC.

The table lists this clonotype with a few counts. The genes are TRBV21-1 and TRBJ2-4. TRBV21-1 has pseudogene status. The CDR3 sequence is 13 residues long. The CDR3 spells CASSKVTKNIQYF. Written as DNA, the CDR3 is TGTGCCAGCAGCAAAGTGACCAAAAACATTCAGTACTTC.

This clonotype has just a few counts. The chain joins TRBV20-1 to TRBJ1-5; possibly TRBD1 for D (5 bases). This CDR3 comprises 14 residues. Germline V gene sequence: CDR1 DFQATT, CDR2 SNEGSKA (reference sequence). In DNA, the CDR3 is TGCAGCCTCCGGGGCGATCGGAGCAATCAGCCCCAGCATTTT. Translation: CSLRGDRSNQPQHF.

This sequence joins TRBV30 and TRBJ1-2; D not resolved. Trimming left V 3 bases short and J 2 bases short, with 10 bases between. The CDR3 is made up of 13 amino acids. The V gene's germline CDR1 is GTSNPN and CDR2 SVGIG (reference sequence). CDR3 sequence reads: CAWRYSINYGYTF. CDR3 nucleotides: TGTGCCTGGAGGTACAGCATAAACTATGGCTACACCTTC.

The chain recombines TRBV27 with TRBJ1-5; 7 bases align to TRBD1. The V segment lost 6 bases and the J segment 3 bases; nucleotides outside the gene matches: 5. CDR1 is MNHEY, CDR2 SMNVEV, per germline (reference sequence). This CDR3 spans 14 amino acids. The CDR3 here is CASSRDRDNQPQHF. In DNA form, the CDR3 reads TGTGCCAGCAGCCGCGACAGGGACAATCAGCCCCAGCATTTT.

This rearrangement joins TRBV5-1 to TRBJ1-1; 8 nucleotides align to TRBD1. CDR3 length: 14 residues. The V gene end was trimmed by 3 bases and the J gene end by 4 bases; junction bases not matched to a gene: 5. Germline values: CDR1 SGHRS, CDR2 YFSETQ. The DNA for the CDR3 is TGCGCCAGCAGCTATGGACAGGGAGGCACTGAAGCTTTCTTT. Amino acid sequence: CASSYGQGGTEAFF.

The J gene is TRBJ2-5, the V gene TRBV5-1; unclear D gene. CDR1 SGHRS and CDR2 YFSETQ come from the germline V gene. The V gene lost 2 bases and the J gene lost 4 bases, with 21 bases spanning the gap. CDR3 length equals 17 residues. The CDR3 region is CASSLESGPFRGETQYF. In nucleotides, the CDR3 is TGCGCCAGCAGCTTAGAAAGTGGGCCGTTCCGTGGAGAGACCCAGTACTTC.

The J gene is TRBJ2-1, the V gene TRBV10-3, with D maybe TRBD2 (5 bases). With 3 bases removed from V and 10 bases from J, the gap between germline ends came to 19 bases. The CDR3 is made up of 15 amino acids. CDR1 ENHRY and CDR2 SYGVKD come from the germline V gene. Here the CDR3 DNA reads TGTGCCATCAGTGACCCGGGGTCGAGATCATGGGAGCAGTTCTTC. This translates into CAISDPGSRSWEQFF.

The chain couples TRBV11-2 to TRBJ2-3, with TRBD2 as a possible D gene (5 bases). Between the trimmed V and J ends, which lost 5 bases and 13 bases, there was a span of 22 bases. The CDR3 extends over 14 amino acids. Germline CDR1 reads SGHAT; CDR2 reads FQNNGV. The CDR3, as DNA: TGTGCCAGCAGCCCCTCCCCGAGAGGGTCGTCGGAGTATTTT. Translating it yields CASSPSPRGSSEYF.

This sequence joins TRBV15 and TRBJ2-5; 8 bases line up with TRBD1. Germline V gene data show CDR1 as LNHNV and CDR2 as YYDKDF (reference sequence). The CDR3 totals 13 residues. V lost 6 bases and J lost 3; bases outside the gene matches: 3. In DNA, the CDR3 is TGTGCCACCAGTCCGACAGGGGAAGAGACCCAGTACTTC. It yields the protein CATSPTGEETQYF.

The chain combines TRBV20-1 with TRBJ2-1; 10 bases line up with TRBD2. With 0 bases clipped from V and 8 bases from J, the junction kept 7 bases outside the gene matches. The germline CDR1 and CDR2 sequences are DFQATT and SNEGSKA (reference sequence). The CDR3 runs to 15 residues. In DNA form, the CDR3 reads TGCAGTGCTAGAGATAGGGGGACTAGCGTCGATGAGCAGTTCTTC. Amino acid sequence: CSARDRGTSVDEQFF.

This clonotype appeared a few times. This chain joins TRBV13 and TRBJ1-4; 9 bases are a match to TRBD1. The CDR3 is 17 residues long. Looked up from germline, CDR1 is PRHDT and CDR2 is FYEKMQ (reference sequence). V lost 3 bases and J lost 2; bases outside the gene matches: 7. CDR3 nucleotides: TGTGCCAGCAGCTTCCGGACAGGGGCTACGACTAATGAAAAACTGTTTTTT. This gives the protein CASSFRTGATTNEKLFF.

The chain employs TRBV12-3 or TRBV12-4 and TRBJ2-1; D possibly uses TRBD1 or TRBD2 (5 bases each). This CDR3 comprises 15 residues. Trimming left V 1 base short and J 3 bases short, with 10 bases between. The CDR3 reads CASSLGDVIYNEQFF. The DNA of the CDR3 is TGTGCCAGCAGTTTAGGGGACGTGATCTACAATGAGCAGTTCTTC.

This clonotype has a count of ten or more. V and J are TRBV29-1 and TRBJ2-1, with a weak D call TRBD2 (6 bases). This CDR3 has 16 residues. The germline V and J ends were trimmed by 0 bases and 8 bases, with 20 bases remaining between them. Germline V gene lookup returns CDR1 SQVTM and CDR2 ANQGSEA. The CDR3 region has the DNA TGCAGCGTTGAAGATCGTTGGGACTCCTCAGACGATGAGCAGTTCTTC. It translates to CSVEDRWDSSDDEQFF.

There are a few counts of this clonotype. CDR3 in amino acids: CSVGRSGEAFF. In DNA form, the CDR3 reads TGCAGCGTTGGGCGGTCCGGAGAAGCTTTCTTT. This rearrangement joins TRBV29-1 to TRBJ1-1, with D unresolved. The V and J ends lost 4 bases and 8 bases respectively, with 11 bases between them. CDR3 length: 11 residues. In germline, CDR1 is SQVTM, CDR2 ANQGSEA. Supplemented by reference TRBV29-1 and TRBJ1-1, the full variable domain reads SAVISQKPSRDICQRGTSLTIQCQVDSQVTMMFWYRQQPGQSLTLIATANQGSEATYESGFVIDKFPISRPNLTFSTLTVSNMSPEDSSIYLCSVGRSGEAFFGQGTRLTVV.

The gene calls are TRBV6-5 and TRBJ2-3; D may be TRBD1 or TRBD2 (5 bases each). CDR1 MNHEY and CDR2 SVGAGI come from the germline V gene. CDR3 length: 15 amino acids. Trimming removed 4 bases from V and 5 bases from J, with 16 bases in between. In DNA form, the CDR3 reads TGTGCCAGCAGTTCCGCGAGGGGTCTGCGAGATACGCAGTATTTT. Protein: CASSSARGLRDTQYF.